This entry lists 8 T cell receptor beta chains sequenced from one sample in a study of blood T cell repertoires in COVID-19. The table came from immunoSEQ multiplex PCR; TCRdb's copy has only in-frame clones and leaves some out. Of approximately 290,000 clones listed, roughly 90% are singletons. Sample: peripheral blood. The receptors derive from a woman aged 60-75 years with acute or convalescent COVID-19.

The chain couples TRBV6-5 to TRBJ1-4; 10 bases map to TRBD1. The CDR3 is 14 residues long. Germline CDR1 reads MNHEY; CDR2 reads SVGAGI. With V trimmed by 6 bases and J by 6 bases, 4 bases remained unmatched. The CDR3 spells CASRTTGGDEKLFF. The CDR3 nucleotides read TGTGCCAGCAGAACGACAGGGGGCGATGAAAAACTGTTTTTT.

The CDR3 protein is CAWSPRGTVGQPQHF. DNA for the CDR3: TGTGCCTGGAGTCCACGGGGGACAGTAGGTCAGCCCCAGCATTTT. This sequence joins TRBV30 and TRBJ1-5, with TRBD1 matching over 7 bases. The CDR3 is 15 residues long. In germline, CDR1 is GTSNPN, CDR2 SVGIG (reference sequence). With V trimmed by 2 bases and J by 6 bases, 10 bases remained unmatched.

This clone was recorded a few times. The chain has TRBV29-1 and TRBJ1-1; D uncertain. Trimming cost V 4 bases and J 8 bases, with 23 bases left between them. Per the germline V gene, CDR1 is SQVTM and CDR2 is ANQGSEA. The CDR3 is 15 residues long. The CDR3 loop is CSVGTQATGRGEAFF. The DNA for the CDR3 is TGCAGCGTTGGGACTCAAGCAACCGGAAGAGGGGAAGCTTTCTTT.

The rearrangement uses TRBV24-1 and TRBJ1-6, with D perhaps TRBD1 (5 bases). Trimming shortened V by 6 bases and J by 8 bases, and 10 bases separated the two germline ends. The germline CDR1 and CDR2 sequences are KGHDR and SFDVKD. The CDR3 has 13 amino acids. This CDR3 reads CATSRRADSPLHF. CDR3 in DNA: TGTGCCACCAGTCGCAGGGCGGATTCACCCCTCCACTTT.

This chain connects TRBV29-1 to TRBJ1-3, with D hard to call. Trimming took off 5 bases at V and 0 bases at J, with 11 bases between the two ends. Per the germline V gene, CDR1 is SQVTM and CDR2 is ANQGSEA. The CDR3 is made up of 14 amino acids. CDR3 residues: CSVTDGLSGNTIYF. The CDR3 nucleotides read TGCAGCGTTACAGACGGCCTCTCTGGAAACACCATATATTTT.

The J gene is TRBJ2-2, the V gene TRBV6-6; TRBD2 matches 7 bases. CDR1 and CDR2 from the germline V gene are MNHNY and SVGAGI (reference sequence). With V trimmed by 5 bases and J by 4 bases, 13 bases remained unmatched. This CDR3 is built from 17 residues. CDR3 sequence: CASSRPVMGGSTGELFF. CDR3 sequence (DNA): TGTGCCAGCAGTCGCCCCGTTATGGGGGGGTCCACCGGGGAGCTGTTTTTT.

The CDR3 protein is CASSQAVAGIPFNEQFF. The CDR3 coding sequence is TGTGCCAGCAGTCAAGCCGTAGCGGGAATACCTTTCAATGAGCAGTTCTTC. The rearrangement links TRBV28 to TRBJ2-1, with 8 bases identical to TRBD2. Unmatched junction bases numbered 15, after V lost 5 bases and J lost 6 bases. CDR1 is MDHEN, CDR2 SYDVKM, per germline. This CDR3 spans 17 amino acids.

This clone appeared a single time. As DNA, the CDR3 is TGTGCCAGCAGTTTCGGTATCATCGAGCAGTACTTC. This translates into CASSFGIIEQYF. This rearrangement joins TRBV28 to TRBJ2-7, with no clear D. V dropped 3 bases and J dropped 6 bases, with 9 bases sitting between them. The CDR3 runs to 12 residues. Germline V CDR1 and CDR2: MDHEN, SYDVKM.